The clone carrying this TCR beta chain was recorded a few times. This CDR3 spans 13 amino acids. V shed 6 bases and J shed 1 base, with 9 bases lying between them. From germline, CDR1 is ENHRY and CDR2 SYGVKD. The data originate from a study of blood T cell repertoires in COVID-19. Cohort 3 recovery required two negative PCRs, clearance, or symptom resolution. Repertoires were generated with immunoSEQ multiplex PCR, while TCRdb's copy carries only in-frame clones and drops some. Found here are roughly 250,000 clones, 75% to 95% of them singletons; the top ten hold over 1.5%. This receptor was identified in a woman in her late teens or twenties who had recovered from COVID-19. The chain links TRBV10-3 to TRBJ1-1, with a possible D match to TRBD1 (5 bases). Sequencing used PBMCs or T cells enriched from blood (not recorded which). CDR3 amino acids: CAIRGGGNTEAFF. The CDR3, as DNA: TGTGCCATCAGGGGGGGTGGGAACACTGAAGCTTTCTTT.